This TCR beta chain was sequenced during a study of CD8+CD57+ T cells in acquired aplastic anemia. Overall study: The average for DNA from sorted CD4+ and CD8+ cells was about 2.9 ug. As sequenced from healthy donors, CD4+ cells averaged roughly 11 million reads.

The template for TCR beta VDJ and CDR3 sequence profiling was genomic DNA. TCRdb processed the reads anew with MiXCR; each CDR3 protein has one entry. The repertoire holds around 200,000 distinct CDR3 sequences, with over 55% as singletons. Notes on this clonotype: Its antigen is not known.

This CDR3 has 14 amino acids. From germline, CDR1 is SEHNR and CDR2 FQNEAQ (reference sequence). V lost 5 bases, J lost 6 bases, and 14 bases lay in between. Study-wide results and caveats: Overlapping CD8+ CDR3 repertoires of patients and controls contained some 30 shared sequences.

This sequence originates from a human donor in good health. This sequence joins TRBV7-9 and TRBJ2-4; D may match TRBD1 or TRBD2 (6 bases each). Material: sorted CD4+, CD8+, or CD8+CD57+ T cells (not recorded which) from PBMCs. The CDR3 loop is CASSRTGARNIQYF. The CDR3 DNA reads as TGTGCCAGCAGCCGTACGGGGGCGCGAAACATTCAGTACTTC.